This TCR beta chain was observed in a study of shared clonotypes between healthy human individuals. Clones were sequenced by immunoSEQ multiplex PCR, and TCRdb holds only the in-frame ones, with some missing. The profile shows about 700,000 clones, around 90% of them singletons. Naive CD8 cells, CD45RO-negative and positively selected for CCR7, excluded terminally differentiated effector memory CD45RA+ cells. The CDR3 totals 19 residues. Trimming removed 5 bases from V and 0 bases from J; junction bases left unmatched: 9. Per the germline V gene, CDR1 is SEHNR and CDR2 is FQNEAQ (reference sequence).

Sequences were obtained from naive CD8+ T cells sorted from blood. The TCR sequence derives from a man aged 25-40 years in good health. The rearrangement uses TRBV7-9 and TRBJ2-6; 11 bases line up with TRBD1. CDR3 nucleotide sequence: TGTGCCAGCAGCCCCGTCCGGGACAGGGGGACCTCTGGGGCCAACGTCCTGACTTTC. Translated: CASSPVRDRGTSGANVLTF. Complete variable domain (other parts from reference TRBV7-9 and TRBJ2-6): DTGVSQNPRHKITKRGQNVTFRCDPISEHNRLYWYRQTLGQGPEFLTYFQNEAQLEKSRLLSDRFSAERPKGSFSTLEIQRTEQGDSAMYLCASSPVRDRGTSGANVLTFGAGSRLTVL.